This T cell receptor beta chain was documented in a study of blood T cell repertoires in COVID-19. As processed by the authors: The assay estimated nucleated cells by amplifying reference gene primers. Data came from immunoSEQ multiplex PCR; TCRdb stores just in-frame clones and leaves some out. V and J calls and clone size come straight from that table; D and trimming were deduced from the DNA. The table lists fewer than 300,000 clones, around 89% of them singletons, with 0.7% to 0.9% in the top ten. J gave up 9 bases and V 6 bases, and 17 bases lay outside the gene matches. Germline CDR1 and CDR2: KGHSH and LQKENI. CDR3 size: 17 residues.

Material for sequencing was peripheral blood. This TCR was sampled from a man younger than 40 with acute or convalescent COVID-19. The chain carries TRBV18 and TRBJ2-1, with TRBD2 matching over 10 bases. The CDR3, as DNA: TGTGCCAGCTCGTCCCCCGACGGGCTAGCGGGAGTGGGTGAGCAGTTCTTC. Encoded protein: CASSSPDGLAGVGEQFF. Supplemented by reference TRBV18 and TRBJ2-1, the full variable domain reads NAGVMQNPRHLVRRRGQEARLRCSPMKGHSHVYWYRQLPEEGLKFMVYLQKENIIDESGMPKERFSAEFPKEGPSILRIQQVVRGDSAAYFCASSSPDGLAGVGEQFFGPGTRLTVL.